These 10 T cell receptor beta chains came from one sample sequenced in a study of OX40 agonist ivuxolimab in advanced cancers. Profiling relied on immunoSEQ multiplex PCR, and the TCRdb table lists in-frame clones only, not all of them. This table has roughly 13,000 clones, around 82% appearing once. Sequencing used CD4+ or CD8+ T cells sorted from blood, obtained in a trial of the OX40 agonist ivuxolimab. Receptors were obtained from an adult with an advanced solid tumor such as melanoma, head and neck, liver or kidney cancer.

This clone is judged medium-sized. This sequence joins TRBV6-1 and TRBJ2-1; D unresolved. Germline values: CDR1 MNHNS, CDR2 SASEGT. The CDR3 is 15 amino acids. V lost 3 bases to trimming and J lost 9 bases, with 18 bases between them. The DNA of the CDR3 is TGTGCCAGCAGTGACCATACACTAAGCAGTAGTGAGCAGTTCTTC. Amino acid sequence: CASSDHTLSSSEQFF.

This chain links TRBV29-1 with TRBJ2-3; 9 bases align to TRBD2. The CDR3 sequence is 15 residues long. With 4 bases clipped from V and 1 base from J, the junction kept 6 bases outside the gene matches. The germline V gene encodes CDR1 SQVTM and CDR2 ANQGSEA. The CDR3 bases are TGCAGCGTTGTAGGCGGGAGGGCCGGCACAGATACGCAGTATTTT. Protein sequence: CSVVGGRAGTDTQYF.

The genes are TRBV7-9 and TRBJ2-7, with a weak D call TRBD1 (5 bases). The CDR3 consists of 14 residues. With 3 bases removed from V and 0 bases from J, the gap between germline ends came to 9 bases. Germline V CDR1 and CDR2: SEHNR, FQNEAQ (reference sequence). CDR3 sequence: CASSFGADSYEQYF. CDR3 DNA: TGTGCCAGCAGCTTTGGGGCAGACTCCTACGAGCAGTACTTC.

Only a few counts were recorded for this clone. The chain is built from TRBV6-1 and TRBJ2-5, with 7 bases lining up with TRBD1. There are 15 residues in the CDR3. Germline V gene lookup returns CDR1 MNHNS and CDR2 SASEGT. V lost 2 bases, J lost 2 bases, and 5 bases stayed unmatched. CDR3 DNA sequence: TGTGCCAGCAGTGAATGGCAGGGGGTACAAGAGACCCAGTACTTC. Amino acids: CASSEWQGVQETQYF.

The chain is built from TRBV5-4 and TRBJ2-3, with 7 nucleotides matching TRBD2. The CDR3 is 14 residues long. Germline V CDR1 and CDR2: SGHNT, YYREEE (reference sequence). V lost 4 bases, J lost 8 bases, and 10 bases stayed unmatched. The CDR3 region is CASSQAGSLGTQYF. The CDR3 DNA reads TGTGCCAGCAGCCAAGCGGGGTCCCTGGGTACGCAGTATTTT.

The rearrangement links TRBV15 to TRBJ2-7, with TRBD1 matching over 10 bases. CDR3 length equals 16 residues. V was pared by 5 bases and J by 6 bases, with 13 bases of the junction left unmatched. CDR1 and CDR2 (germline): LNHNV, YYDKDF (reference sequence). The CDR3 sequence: CATSAKGGQGSAEQYF. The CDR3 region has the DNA TGTGCCACCAGCGCCAAAGGGGGACAGGGGTCGGCCGAGCAGTACTTC.

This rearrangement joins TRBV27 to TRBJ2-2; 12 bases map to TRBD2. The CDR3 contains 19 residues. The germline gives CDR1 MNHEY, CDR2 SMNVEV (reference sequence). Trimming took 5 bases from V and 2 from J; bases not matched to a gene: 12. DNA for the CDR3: TGTGCCAGCAGTATAGTAAGGACTAGCGGGACCTCTAACACCGGGGAGCTGTTTTTT. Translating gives CASSIVRTSGTSNTGELFF.

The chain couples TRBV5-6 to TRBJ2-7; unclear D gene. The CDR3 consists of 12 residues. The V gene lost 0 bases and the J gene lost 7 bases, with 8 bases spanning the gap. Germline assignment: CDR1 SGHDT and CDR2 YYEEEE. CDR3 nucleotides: TGTGCCAGCAGCTTGGTGGGCTGGGAGCAGTACTTC. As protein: CASSLVGWEQYF. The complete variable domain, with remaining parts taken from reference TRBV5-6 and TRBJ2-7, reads DAGVTQSPTHLIKTRGQQVTLRCSPKSGHDTVSWYQQALGQGPQFIFQYYEEEERQRGNFPDRFSGHQFPNYSSELNVNALLLGDSALYLCASSLVGWEQYFGPGTRLTVT.

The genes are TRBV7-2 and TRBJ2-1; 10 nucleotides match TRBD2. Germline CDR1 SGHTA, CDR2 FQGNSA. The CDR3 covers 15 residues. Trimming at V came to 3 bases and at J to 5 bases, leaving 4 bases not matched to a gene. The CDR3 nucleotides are TGTGCCAGCAGCTTTTTAGCGGGAGGAGACAATGAGCAGTTCTTC. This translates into CASSFLAGGDNEQFF.

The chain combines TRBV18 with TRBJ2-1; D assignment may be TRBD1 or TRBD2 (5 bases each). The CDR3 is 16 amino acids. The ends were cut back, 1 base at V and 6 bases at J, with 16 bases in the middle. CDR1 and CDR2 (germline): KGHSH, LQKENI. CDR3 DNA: TGTGCCAGCTCACCACGAGGGGTCAGGGAACGCAATGAGCAGTTCTTC. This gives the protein CASSPRGVRERNEQFF.